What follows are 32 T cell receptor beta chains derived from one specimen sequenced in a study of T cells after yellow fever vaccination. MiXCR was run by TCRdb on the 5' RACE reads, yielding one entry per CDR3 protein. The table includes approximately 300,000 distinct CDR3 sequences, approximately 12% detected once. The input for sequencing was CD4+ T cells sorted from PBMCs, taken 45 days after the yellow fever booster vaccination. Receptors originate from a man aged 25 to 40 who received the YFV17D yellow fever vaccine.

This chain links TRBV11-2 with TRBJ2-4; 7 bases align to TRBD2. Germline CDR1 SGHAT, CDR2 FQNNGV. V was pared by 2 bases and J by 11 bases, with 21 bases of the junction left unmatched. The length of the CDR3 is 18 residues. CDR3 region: CASSLFLSGGSREGLQYF. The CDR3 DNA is TGTGCCAGCAGCTTATTCCTCTCGGGCGGGAGTAGAGAGGGGCTTCAGTACTTC.

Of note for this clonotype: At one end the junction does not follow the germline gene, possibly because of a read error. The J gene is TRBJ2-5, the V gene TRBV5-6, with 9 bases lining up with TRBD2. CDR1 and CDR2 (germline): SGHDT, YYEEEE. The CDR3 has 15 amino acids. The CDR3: CASSLGLADQETRYF. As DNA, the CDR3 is TGTGCCAGCAGCTTGGGACTAGCGGACCAGGAGACCCGGTACTTC.

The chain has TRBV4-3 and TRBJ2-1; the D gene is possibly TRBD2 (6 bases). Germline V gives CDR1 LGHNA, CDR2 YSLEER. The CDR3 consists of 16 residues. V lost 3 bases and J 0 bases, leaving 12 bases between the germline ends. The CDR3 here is CASSQEEGDSYNEQFF. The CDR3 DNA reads TGCGCCAGCAGCCAGGAGGAGGGTGACTCCTACAATGAGCAGTTCTTC.

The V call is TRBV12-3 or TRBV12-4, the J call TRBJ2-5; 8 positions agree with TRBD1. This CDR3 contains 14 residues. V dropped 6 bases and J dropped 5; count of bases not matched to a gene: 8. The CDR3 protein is CASSPGGSGETQYF. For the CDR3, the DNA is TGTGCCAGCAGCCCAGGGGGCAGCGGGGAGACCCAGTACTTC.

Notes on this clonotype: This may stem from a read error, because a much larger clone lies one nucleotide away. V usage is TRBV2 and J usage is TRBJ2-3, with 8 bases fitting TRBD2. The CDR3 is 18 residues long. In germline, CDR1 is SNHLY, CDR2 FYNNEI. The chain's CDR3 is CTSSIKVAGTASTDTQYF. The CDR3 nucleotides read TGTACCAGCAGCATAAAAGTAGCGGGAACAGCTAGCACAGATACGCAGTATTTT.

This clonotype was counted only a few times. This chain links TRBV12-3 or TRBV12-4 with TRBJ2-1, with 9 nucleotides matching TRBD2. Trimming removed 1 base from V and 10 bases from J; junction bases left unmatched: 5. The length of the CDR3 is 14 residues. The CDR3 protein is CASSLVLAGREQFF. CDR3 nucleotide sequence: TGTGCCAGCAGTTTAGTTCTAGCGGGGAGGGAGCAGTTCTTC.

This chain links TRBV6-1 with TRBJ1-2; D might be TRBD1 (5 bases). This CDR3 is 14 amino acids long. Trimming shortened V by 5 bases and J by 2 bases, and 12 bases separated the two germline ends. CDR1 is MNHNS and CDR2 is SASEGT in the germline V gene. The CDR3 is CASSPGARNYGYTF. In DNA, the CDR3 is TGTGCCAGCAGTCCCGGGGCCCGGAACTATGGCTACACCTTC.

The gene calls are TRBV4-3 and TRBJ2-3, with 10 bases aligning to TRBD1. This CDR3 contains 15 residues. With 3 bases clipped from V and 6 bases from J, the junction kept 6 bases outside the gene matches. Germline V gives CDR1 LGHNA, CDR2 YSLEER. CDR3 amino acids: CASSQSGTGADTQYF. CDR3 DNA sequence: TGCGCCAGCAGCCAGTCCGGGACAGGGGCCGATACGCAGTATTTT.

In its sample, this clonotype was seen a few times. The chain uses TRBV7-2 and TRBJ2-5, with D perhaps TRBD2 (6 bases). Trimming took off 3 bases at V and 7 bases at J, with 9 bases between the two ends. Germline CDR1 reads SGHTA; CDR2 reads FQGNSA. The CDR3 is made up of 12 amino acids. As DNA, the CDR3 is TGTGCCAGCAGCTTGGGGACTTGGACCCAGTACTTC. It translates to CASSLGTWTQYF.

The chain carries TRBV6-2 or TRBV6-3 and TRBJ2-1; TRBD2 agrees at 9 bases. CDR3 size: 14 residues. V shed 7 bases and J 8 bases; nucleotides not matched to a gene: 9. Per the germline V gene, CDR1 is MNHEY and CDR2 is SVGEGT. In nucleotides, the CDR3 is TGTGCCAGCATCTACGCCGGGACTAGCCATGAGCAGTTCTTC. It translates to CASIYAGTSHEQFF.

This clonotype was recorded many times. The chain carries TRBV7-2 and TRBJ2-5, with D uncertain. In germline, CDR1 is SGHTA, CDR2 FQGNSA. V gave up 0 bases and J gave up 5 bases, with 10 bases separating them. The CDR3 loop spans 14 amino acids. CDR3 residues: CASSLAYRAETQYF. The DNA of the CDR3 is TGTGCCAGCAGCTTAGCGTATAGGGCGGAGACCCAGTACTTC.

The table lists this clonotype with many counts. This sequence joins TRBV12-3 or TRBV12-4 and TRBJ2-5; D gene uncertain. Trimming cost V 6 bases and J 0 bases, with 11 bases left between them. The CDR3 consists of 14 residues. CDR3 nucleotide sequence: TGTGCCAGCAGGATAACAGCGTACCAAGAGACCCAGTACTTC. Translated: CASRITAYQETQYF.

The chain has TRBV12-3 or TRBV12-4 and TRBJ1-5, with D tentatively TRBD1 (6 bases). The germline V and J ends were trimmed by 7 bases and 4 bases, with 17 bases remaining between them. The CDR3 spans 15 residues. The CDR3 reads CASTWGAGGNQPQHF. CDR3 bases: TGTGCCAGCACCTGGGGGGCCGGGGGGAATCAGCCCCAGCATTTT.

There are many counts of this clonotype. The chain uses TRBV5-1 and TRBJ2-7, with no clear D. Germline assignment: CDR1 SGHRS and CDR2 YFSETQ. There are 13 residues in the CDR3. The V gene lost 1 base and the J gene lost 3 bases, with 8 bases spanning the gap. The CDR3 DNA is TGCGCCAGCAGCTTGAATGCAGGCTACGAGCAGTACTTC. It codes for CASSLNAGYEQYF.

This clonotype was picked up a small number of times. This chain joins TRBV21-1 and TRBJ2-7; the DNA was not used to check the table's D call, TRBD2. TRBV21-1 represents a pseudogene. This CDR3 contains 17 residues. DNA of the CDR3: TGTGCCAGCAGCAAAGGCCTTTGTAGCGGGAGACTTGGCGAGCAGTACTTC. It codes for CASSKGLCSGRLGEQYF.

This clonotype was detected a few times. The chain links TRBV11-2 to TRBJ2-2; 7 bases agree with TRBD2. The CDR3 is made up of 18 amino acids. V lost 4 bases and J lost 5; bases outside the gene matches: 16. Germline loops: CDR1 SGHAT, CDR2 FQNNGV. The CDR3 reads CASSSSSPRTSGTGELFF. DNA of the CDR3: TGTGCCAGCAGCTCCTCTTCTCCCAGGACTAGTGGAACCGGGGAGCTGTTTTTT.

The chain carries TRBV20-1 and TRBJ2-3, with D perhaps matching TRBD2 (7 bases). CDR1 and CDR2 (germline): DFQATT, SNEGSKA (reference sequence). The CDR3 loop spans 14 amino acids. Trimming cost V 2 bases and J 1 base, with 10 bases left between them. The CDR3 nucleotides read TGCAGTGCTAGAAAGGGGGGGGGCACAGATACGCAGTATTTT. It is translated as CSARKGGGTDTQYF.

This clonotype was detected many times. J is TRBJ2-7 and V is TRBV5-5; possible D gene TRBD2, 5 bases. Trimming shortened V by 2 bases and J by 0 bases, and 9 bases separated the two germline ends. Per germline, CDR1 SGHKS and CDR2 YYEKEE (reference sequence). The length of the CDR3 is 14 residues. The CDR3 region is CASSLEGSSYEQYF. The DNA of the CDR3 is TGTGCCAGCAGCTTAGAGGGCAGCTCCTACGAGCAGTACTTC.

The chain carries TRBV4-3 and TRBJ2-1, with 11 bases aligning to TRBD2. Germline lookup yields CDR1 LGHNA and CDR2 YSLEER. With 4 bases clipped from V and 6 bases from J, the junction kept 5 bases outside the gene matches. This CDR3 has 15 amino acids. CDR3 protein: CASSLHLAGGNEQFF. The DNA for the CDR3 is TGCGCCAGCAGCCTACACCTAGCGGGAGGCAATGAGCAGTTCTTC.

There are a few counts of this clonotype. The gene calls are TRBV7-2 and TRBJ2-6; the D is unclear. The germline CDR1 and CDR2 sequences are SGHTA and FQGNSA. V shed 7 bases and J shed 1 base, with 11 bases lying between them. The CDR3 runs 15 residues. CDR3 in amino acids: CASIVHPSGANVLTF. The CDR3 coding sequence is TGTGCCAGCATCGTACATCCTTCTGGGGCCAACGTCCTGACTTTC.

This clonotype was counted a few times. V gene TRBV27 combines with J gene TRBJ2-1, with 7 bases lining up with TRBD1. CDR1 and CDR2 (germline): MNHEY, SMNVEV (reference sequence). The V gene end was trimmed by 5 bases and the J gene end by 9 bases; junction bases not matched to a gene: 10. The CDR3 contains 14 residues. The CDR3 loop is CASSTGDRLSEQFF. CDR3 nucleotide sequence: TGTGCCAGCAGTACAGGGGACCGGCTTAGTGAGCAGTTCTTC.

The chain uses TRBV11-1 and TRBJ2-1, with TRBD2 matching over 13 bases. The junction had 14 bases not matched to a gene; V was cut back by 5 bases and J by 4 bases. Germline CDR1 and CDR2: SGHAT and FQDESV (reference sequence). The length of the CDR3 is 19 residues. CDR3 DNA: TGTGCCAGCAGCAAACAAGGACTAGCGGGAGTCGCCGTATACAATGAGCAGTTCTTC. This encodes CASSKQGLAGVAVYNEQFF.

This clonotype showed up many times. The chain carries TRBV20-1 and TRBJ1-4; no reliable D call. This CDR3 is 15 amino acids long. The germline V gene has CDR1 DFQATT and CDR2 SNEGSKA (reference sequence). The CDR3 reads CTPGANLATNEKLFF. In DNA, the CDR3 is TGCACCCCGGGAGCGAATCTTGCAACTAATGAAAAACTGTTTTTT.

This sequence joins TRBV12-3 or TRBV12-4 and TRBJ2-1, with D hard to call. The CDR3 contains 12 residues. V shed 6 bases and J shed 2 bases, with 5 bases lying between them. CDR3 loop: CASRLTYNEQFF. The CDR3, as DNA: TGTGCCAGCAGACTTACCTACAATGAGCAGTTCTTC.

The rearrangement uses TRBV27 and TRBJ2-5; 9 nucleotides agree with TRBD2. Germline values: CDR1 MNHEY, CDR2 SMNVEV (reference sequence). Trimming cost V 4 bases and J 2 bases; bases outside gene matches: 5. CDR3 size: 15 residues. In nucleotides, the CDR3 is TGTGCCAGCAGTTGGAGGACTAGCGCTCAAGAGACCCAGTACTTC. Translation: CASSWRTSAQETQYF.

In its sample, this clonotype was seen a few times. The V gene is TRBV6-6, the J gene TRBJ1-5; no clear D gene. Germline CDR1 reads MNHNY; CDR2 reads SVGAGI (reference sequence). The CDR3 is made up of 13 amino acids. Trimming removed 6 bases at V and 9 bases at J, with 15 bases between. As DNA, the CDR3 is TGTGCCAGCAGCTTCCCGGACTCGTCGCCCCAGCATTTT. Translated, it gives CASSFPDSSPQHF.

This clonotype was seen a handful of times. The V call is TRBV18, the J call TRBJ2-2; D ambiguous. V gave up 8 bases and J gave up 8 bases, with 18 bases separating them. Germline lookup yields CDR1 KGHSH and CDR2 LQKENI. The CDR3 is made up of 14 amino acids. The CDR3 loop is CASAPQRSAGELFF. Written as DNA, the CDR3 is TGTGCCAGCGCGCCCCAAAGATCTGCTGGGGAGCTGTTTTTT.

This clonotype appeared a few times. The CDR3 sequence: CATSRDHGAAGNTIYF. For the CDR3, the DNA is TGTGCCACCAGCAGAGATCACGGTGCGGCTGGAAACACCATATATTTT. V usage is TRBV15 and J usage is TRBJ1-3, with D unresolved. The CDR3 is 16 residues long. Germline V gives CDR1 LNHNV, CDR2 YYDKDF (reference sequence). V was shortened by 0 bases and J by 2 bases, with 11 bases between the two germline ends.

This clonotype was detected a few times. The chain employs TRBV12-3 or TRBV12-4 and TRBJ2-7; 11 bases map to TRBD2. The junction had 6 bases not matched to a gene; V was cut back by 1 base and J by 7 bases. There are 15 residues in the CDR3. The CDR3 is CASSLVAGGPDEQYF. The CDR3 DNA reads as TGTGCCAGCAGTTTAGTAGCGGGAGGGCCGGATGAGCAGTACTTC.

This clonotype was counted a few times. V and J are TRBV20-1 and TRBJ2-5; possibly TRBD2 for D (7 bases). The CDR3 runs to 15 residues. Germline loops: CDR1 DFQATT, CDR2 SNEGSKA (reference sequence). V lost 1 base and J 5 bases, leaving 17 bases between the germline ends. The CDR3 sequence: CSARGGGARDETQYF. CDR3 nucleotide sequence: TGCAGTGCTAGAGGGGGGGGGGCGAGAGACGAGACCCAGTACTTC.

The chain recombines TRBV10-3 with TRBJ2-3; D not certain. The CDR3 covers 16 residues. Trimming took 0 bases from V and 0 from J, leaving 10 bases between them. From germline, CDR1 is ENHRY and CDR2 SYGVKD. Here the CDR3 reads CAISESRATSTDTQYF. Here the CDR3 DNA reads TGTGCCATCAGTGAGTCAAGAGCGACTAGCACAGATACGCAGTATTTT.

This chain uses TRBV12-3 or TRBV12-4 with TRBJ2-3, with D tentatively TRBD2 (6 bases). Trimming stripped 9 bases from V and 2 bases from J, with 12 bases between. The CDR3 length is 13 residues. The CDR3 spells CASRRGTTDTQYF. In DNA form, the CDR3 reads TGTGCCAGTCGGCGGGGAACCACAGATACGCAGTATTTT.